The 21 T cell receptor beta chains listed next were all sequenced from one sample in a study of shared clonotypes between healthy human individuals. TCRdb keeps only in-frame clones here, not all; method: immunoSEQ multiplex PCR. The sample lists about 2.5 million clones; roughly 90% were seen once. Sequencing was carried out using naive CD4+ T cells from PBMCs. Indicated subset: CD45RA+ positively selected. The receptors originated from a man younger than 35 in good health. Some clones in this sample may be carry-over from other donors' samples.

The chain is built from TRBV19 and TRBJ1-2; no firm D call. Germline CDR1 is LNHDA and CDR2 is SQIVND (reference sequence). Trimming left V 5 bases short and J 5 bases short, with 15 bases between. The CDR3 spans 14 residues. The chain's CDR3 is CASSRGRREYGYTF. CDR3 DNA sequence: TGTGCCAGTAGTCGCGGCCGGAGGGAGTATGGCTACACCTTC.

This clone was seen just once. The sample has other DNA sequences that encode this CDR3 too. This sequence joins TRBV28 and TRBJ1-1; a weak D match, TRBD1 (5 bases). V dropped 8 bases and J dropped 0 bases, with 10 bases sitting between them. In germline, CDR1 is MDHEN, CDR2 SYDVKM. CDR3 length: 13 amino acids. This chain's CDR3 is CASSRQLNTEAFF. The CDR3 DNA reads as TGTGCCAGCTCACGACAGTTGAACACTGAAGCTTTCTTT.

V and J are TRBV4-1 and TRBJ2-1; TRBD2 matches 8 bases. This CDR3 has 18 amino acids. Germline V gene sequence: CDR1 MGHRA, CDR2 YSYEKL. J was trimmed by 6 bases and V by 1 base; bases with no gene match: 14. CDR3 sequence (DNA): TGCGCCAGCAGCCAAGGTTATTCCGGGACTAGAACTCCCAATGAGCAGTTCTTC. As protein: CASSQGYSGTRTPNEQFF.

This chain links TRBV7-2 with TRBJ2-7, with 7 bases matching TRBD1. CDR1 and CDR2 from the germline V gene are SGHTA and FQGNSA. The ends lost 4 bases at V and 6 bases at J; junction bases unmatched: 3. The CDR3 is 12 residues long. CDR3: CASSSTGLEQYF. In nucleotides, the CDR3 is TGTGCCAGCAGCTCGACAGGGCTCGAGCAGTACTTC.

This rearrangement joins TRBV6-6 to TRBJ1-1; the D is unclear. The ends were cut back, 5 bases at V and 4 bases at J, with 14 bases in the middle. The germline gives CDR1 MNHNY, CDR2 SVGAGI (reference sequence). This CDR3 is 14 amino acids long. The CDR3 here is CASSGPAGVTEAFF. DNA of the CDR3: TGTGCCAGCAGTGGTCCCGCCGGGGTCACTGAAGCTTTCTTT.

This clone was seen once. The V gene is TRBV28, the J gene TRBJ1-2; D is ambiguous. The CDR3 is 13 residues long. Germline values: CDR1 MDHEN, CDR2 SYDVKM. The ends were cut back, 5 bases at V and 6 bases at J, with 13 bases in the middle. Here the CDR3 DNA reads TGTGCCAGCAGTCAGAACTACCGGGATGGCTACACCTTC. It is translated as CASSQNYRDGYTF.

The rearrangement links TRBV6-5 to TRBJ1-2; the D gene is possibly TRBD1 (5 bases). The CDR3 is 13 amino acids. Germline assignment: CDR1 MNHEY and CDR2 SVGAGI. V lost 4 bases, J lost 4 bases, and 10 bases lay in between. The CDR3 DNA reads TGTGCCAGCAGTTCAACAGGTGCCTATGGCTACACCTTC. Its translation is CASSSTGAYGYTF.

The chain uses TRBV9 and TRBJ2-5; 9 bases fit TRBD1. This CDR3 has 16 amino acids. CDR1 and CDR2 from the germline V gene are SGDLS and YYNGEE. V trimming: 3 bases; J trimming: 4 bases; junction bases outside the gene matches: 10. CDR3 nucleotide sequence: TGTGCCAGCAGCGCCACGCCCGGGACAGGGACAGAGACCCAGTACTTC. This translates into CASSATPGTGTETQYF.

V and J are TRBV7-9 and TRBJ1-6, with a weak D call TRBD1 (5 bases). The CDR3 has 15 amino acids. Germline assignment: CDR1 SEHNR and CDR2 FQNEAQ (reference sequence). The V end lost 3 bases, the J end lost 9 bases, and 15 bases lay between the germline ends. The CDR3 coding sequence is TGTGCCAGCAGCTTTGGAAGGGGATCGGGTTCACCCCTCCACTTT. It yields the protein CASSFGRGSGSPLHF.

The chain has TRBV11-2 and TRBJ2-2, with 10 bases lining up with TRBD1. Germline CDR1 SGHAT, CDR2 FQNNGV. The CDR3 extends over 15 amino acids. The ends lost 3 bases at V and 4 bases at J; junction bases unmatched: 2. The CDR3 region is CASSLDRGSTGELFF. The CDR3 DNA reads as TGTGCCAGCAGCTTGGACAGGGGGAGCACCGGGGAGCTGTTTTTT.

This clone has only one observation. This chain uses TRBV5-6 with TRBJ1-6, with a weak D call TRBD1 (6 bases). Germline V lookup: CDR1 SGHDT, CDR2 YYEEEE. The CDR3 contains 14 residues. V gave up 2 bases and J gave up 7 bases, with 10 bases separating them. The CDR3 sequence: CASSLQGFNSPLHF. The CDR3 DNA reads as TGTGCCAGCAGCTTACAGGGTTTCAATTCACCCCTCCACTTT.

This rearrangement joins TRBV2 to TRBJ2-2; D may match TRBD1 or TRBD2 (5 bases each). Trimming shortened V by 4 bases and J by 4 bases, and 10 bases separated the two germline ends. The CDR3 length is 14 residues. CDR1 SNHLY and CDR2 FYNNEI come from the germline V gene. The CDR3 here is CASSVQGPTGELFF. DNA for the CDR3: TGTGCCAGCAGTGTCCAGGGACCCACCGGGGAGCTGTTTTTT.

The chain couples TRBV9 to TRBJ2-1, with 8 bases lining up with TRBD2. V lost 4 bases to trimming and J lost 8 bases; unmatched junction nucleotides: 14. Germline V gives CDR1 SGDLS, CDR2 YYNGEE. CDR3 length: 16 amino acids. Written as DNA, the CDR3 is TGTGCCAGCAGCAGCGCCAGCGGGAGTTTCTTCGATGAGCAGTTCTTC. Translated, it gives CASSSASGSFFDEQFF.

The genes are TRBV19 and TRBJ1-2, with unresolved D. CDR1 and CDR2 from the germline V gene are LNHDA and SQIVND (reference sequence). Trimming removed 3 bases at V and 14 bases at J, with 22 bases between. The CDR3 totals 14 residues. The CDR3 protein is CASSIGGRAARQTF. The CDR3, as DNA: TGTGCCAGTAGTATTGGAGGGAGGGCCGCGCGTCAAACCTTC.

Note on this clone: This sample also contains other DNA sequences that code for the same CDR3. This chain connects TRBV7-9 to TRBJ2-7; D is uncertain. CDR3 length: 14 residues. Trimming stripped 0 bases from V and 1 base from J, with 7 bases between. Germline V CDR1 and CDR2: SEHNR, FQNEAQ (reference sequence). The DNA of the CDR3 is TGTGCCAGCAGCTTAGCTGGGGATTCCTACGAGCAGTACTTC. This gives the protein CASSLAGDSYEQYF.

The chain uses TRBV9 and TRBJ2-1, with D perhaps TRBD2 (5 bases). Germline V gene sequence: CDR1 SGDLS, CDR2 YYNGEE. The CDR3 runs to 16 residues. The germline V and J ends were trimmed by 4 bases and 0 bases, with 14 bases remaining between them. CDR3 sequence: CASSLSLGSSYNEQFF. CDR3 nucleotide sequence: TGTGCCAGCAGCTTGTCCCTTGGGAGCTCCTACAATGAGCAGTTCTTC.

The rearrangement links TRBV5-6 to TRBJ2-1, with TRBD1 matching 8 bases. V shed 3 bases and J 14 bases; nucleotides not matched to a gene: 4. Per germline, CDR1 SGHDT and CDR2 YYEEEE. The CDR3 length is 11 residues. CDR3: CASSSGGSEFF. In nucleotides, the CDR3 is TGTGCCAGCAGCTCAGGGGGCAGTGAGTTCTTC.

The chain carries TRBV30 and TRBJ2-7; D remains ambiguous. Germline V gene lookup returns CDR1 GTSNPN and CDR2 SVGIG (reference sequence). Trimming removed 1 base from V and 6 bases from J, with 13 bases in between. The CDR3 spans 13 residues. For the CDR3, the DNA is TGTGCCTGGAGTGGGATAGGGTGGCGCGAGCAGTACTTC. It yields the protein CAWSGIGWREQYF.

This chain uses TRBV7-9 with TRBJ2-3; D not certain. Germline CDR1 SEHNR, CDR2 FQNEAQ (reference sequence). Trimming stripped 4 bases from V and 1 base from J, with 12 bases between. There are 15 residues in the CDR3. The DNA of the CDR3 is TGTGCCAGCAGCTCCCTCCGAAAGGGCACAGATACGCAGTATTTT. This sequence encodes CASSSLRKGTDTQYF.

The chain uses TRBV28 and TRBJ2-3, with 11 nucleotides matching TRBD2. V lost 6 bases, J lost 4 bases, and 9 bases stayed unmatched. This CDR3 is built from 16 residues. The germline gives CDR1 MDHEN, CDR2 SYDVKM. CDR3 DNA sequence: TGTGCCAGCAGCTACATGACTAGCGGGGCTCCAGATACGCAGTATTTT. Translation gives CASSYMTSGAPDTQYF.

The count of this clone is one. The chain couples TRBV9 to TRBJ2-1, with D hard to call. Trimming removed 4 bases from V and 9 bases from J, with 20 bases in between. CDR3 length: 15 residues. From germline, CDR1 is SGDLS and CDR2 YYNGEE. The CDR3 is CASSRAGPGGGEQFF. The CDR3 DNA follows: TGTGCCAGCAGCCGAGCCGGCCCCGGCGGTGGTGAGCAGTTCTTC.